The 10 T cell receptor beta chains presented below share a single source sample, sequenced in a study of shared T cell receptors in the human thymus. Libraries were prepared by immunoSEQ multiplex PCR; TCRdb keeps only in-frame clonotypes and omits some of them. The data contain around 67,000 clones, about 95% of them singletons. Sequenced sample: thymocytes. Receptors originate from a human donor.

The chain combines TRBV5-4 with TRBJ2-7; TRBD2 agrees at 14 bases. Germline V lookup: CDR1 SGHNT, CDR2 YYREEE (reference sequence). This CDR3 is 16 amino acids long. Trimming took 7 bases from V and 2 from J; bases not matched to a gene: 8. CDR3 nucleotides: TGTGCCAGCGGCGGCGGGGGACTAGCGGGGGCCTACGAGCAGTACTTC. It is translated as CASGGGGLAGAYEQYF.

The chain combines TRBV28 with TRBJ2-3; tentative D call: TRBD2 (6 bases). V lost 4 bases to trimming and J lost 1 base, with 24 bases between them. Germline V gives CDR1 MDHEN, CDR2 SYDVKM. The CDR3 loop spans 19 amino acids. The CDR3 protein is CASSSRVVGGAPGTDTQYF. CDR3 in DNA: TGTGCCAGCAGTTCGAGGGTCGTTGGCGGGGCCCCAGGCACAGATACGCAGTATTTT.

CDR3 residues: CASKRRETTDTQYF. CDR3 DNA: TGTGCCAGCAAGCGGCGGGAGACCACAGATACGCAGTATTTT. This chain uses TRBV2 with TRBJ2-3; 7 nucleotides line up with TRBD2. With V trimmed by 7 bases and J by 2 bases, 6 bases remained unmatched. The CDR3 is 14 amino acids. Per the germline V gene, CDR1 is SNHLY and CDR2 is FYNNEI. Variable domain in full (rest from reference TRBV2 and TRBJ2-3): EPEVTQTPSHQVTQMGQEVILRCVPISNHLYFYWYRQILGQKVEFLVSFYNNEISEKSEIFDDQFSVERPDGSNFTLKIRSTKLEDSAMYFCASKRRETTDTQYFGPGTRLTVL.

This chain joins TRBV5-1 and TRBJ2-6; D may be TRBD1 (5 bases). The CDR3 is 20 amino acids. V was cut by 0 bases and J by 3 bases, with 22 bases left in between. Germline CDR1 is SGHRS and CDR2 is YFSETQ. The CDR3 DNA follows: TGCGCCAGCAGCTTGGAAGTTAAAAAGAGGCAGGGCGGTGGGGCCAACGTCCTGACTTTC. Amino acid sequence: CASSLEVKKRQGGGANVLTF.

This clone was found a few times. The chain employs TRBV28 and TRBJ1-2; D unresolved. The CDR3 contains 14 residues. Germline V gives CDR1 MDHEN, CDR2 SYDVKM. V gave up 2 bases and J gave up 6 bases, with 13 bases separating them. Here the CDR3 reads CASSLTKGSDGYTF. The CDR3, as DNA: TGTGCCAGCAGTTTAACTAAGGGTTCAGATGGCTACACCTTC.

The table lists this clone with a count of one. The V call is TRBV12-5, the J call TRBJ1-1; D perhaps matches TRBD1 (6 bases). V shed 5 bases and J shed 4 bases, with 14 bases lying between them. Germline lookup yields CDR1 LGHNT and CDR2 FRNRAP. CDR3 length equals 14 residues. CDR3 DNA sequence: TGTGCTAGTGGTCGCCACAGGGAGAGCACTGAAGCTTTCTTT. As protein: CASGRHRESTEAFF.

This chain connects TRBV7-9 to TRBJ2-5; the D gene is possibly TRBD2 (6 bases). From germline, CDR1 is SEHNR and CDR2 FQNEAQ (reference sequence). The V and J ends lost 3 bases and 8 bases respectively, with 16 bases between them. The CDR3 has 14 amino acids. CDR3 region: CASSFKQAGRTQYF. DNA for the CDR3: TGTGCCAGCAGCTTTAAACAGGCGGGGCGCACCCAGTACTTC. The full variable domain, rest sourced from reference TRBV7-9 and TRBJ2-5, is DTGVSQNPRHKITKRGQNVTFRCDPISEHNRLYWYRQTLGQGPEFLTYFQNEAQLEKSRLLSDRFSAERPKGSFSTLEIQRTEQGDSAMYLCASSFKQAGRTQYFGPGTRLLVL.

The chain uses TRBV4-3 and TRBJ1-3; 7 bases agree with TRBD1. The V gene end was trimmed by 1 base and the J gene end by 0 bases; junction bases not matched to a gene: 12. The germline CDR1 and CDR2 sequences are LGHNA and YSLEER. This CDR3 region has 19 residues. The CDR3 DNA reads TGCGCCAGCAGCCAAGGGCGACACAGACAGGGCTCCTCTGGAAACACCATATATTTT. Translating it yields CASSQGRHRQGSSGNTIYF.

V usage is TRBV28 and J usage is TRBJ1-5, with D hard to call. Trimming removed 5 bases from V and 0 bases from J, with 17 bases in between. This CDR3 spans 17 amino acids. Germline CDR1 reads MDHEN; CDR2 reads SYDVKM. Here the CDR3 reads CASSTTHSGYSNQPQHF. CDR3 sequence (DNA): TGTGCCAGCAGTACGACTCACAGCGGGTATAGCAATCAGCCCCAGCATTTT.

The CDR3 DNA sequence: TGTGCCAGCAGTCCCCGGGTTGGGATCTGGGTTTTCTACACCTTC. It specifies CASSPRVGIWVFYTF. This chain joins TRBV6-5 and TRBJ1-2; D unresolved. CDR3 length equals 15 residues. Germline V CDR1 and CDR2: MNHEY, SVGAGI. Trimming shortened V by 5 bases and J by 10 bases, and 23 bases separated the two germline ends.